This T cell receptor (beta chain) emerged from a study of CD8 T cells in Susac syndrome. Peripheral blood CD8+ and CD4+ T cells were profiled by TCR beta sequencing. Patients with stable or active relapsing-remitting disease, all of them treatment-naive, made up the multiple sclerosis controls. Reverse transcription of roughly 0.5 to 1 ug RNA was carried out with random hexamers. Across 54 Vbeta and 13 Jbeta, TCR beta CDR3 was amplified with immunoSEQ multiplex PCR. One entry per CDR3 protein results from TCRdb running MiXCR on the immunoSEQ multiplex PCR reads. Of approximately 280,000 distinct CDR3 sequences in the sample, approximately 81% were seen once. Deletions cut 3 bases from V and 15 bases from J, with 10 bases between. The CDR3 totals 10 residues. CDR1 SGDLS and CDR2 YYNGEE come from the germline V gene.

Sample: CD8+ T cells from PBMCs. The TCR was taken from a human donor with multiple sclerosis. This chain links TRBV9 with TRBJ2-1; D remains unclear. The DNA of the CDR3 is TGTGCCAGCAGCGGACCTAGGGTGTTCTTC. Its protein is CASSGPRVFF. Using reference TRBV9 and TRBJ2-1 for the parts outside the CDR3, the full variable domain is DSGVTQTPKHLITATGQRVTLRCSPRSGDLSVYWYQQSLDQGLQFLIQYYNGEERAKGNILERFSAQQFPDLHSELNLSSLELGDSALYFCASSGPRVFFGPGTRLTVL.